This T cell receptor beta chain emerged from a study of T cell responses to AZD1222 COVID-19 vaccine listed by TCRdb under 2021. At the level of the whole study: TCR sequencing covered 233 trial participants: 200 to 220 given two doses of AZD1222 and about 26 given two doses of MenACWY control vaccine. Trial participants were enrolled into age subgroups of 18-55, 56-69 and 70-plus years, which contained approximately 150, 28 and 58 TCR-sequenced participants, respectively. Points the paper makes about the study in general: In the small 56-69-year group, the increase in depth fell short of significance, most likely because of low power. No day 14 peak-response samples were available, so repertoires were characterized only after the peak T cell response. The whole spike protein was spanned by vaccine-associated CD4 TCRs, and dominant responses were seen in regions 160-218 and 743-854. Conclusions about previously exposed vaccinees were limited because only six AZD1222 recipients were SARS-CoV-2 seropositive at baseline. Reportedly, close to half of the unique spike-specific TCRs recognized epitopes lying outside the regions that are mutated in the B.1.351 and B.1.1.7 variants. After two AZD1222 doses, spike-specific TCR breadth and depth were significantly higher than at day 0 and than in MenACWY recipients. Participants were mostly white British, with more females than males. The authors suggested clonal diversity may have been underestimated.

This specimen's time point label, per the study, means: about 28 days (+/-7) after the second vaccine dose. AZD1222 recipients given second doses at about 4 weeks or at about 12 weeks were pooled, since spike-specific TCR depth and breadth were not found to differ between the two schedules. Vaccinee samples came from UK trials COV001 and COV002, including a single-blind randomized controlled phase 2/3 trial of AZD1222 (ChAdOx1 nCoV-19) in healthy adults. Trial participant PBMC samples were collected at day 0 and day 28 after the second dose for TCRbeta chain sequencing. CDR1 and CDR2 are drawn from the germline V gene: MNHNS, SASEGT. V trim: 4 bases; J trim: 7 bases; unmatched bases: 11. The CDR3 numbers 16 residues from cysteine through phenylalanine. Only the CDR3 part of the read is kept: 48 bases, read in frame from the first base. Points on this clone: The antigen it binds to is not known. It has no much larger one-base neighbor in the sample; base qualities were not kept.

The CDR3 regions of human TCRbeta chains were subjected to immunosequencing. In the source study's methods: TCRs in the repertoires were compared against a reference library of SARS-CoV-2-specific TCRs that had been generated with the MIRA antigen-specificity platform. Breadth was defined as the fraction of unique TCRs that were SARS-CoV-2-associated. Depth was defined as the fraction of total T cells that were SARS-CoV-2-associated. Each spike-specific TCR was assigned to its reactive spike region and to a CD4 or CD8 class using the MIRA data. Log10-transformed breadth and depth values were compared by one-way ANOVA with Sidak's multiple comparisons tests. TCRdb stores this immuneACCESS table with in-frame sequences only. Part of the clones is absent; in the studies checked, under half of the shortfall reflects unresolved V genes, and no reason is known for the rest. V and J calls and clone size are given by that table; D and trimming were obtained from the DNA. This sample lists fewer than 200,000 clones; approximately 90% were detected once. The top ten clones comprise less than 1.3% of the sample.

The origin of this receptor is an adult who received the AZD1222 COVID-19 vaccine. The rearrangement combines TRBV6-1 with TRBJ2-7, and 12 junction bases match TRBD2. The sequencing used peripheral blood, collected 28 days after the second AZD1222 dose. Here the CDR3 is given as CASSGIHLAGGLEQYF. In nucleotides, the sequence is TGTGCCAGCAGTGGAATTCATCTAGCGGGGGGGCTAGAGCAGTACTTC.